The rows below give T cell receptor beta chains drawn from one sample of a study of T cell changes during pregnancy in multiple sclerosis. Assay: immunoSEQ multiplex PCR; the TCRdb copy retains only in-frame clones and omits some. The sample carries 33,000 or so clones, around 89% recorded once. Sequencing was performed on CD8+ T cells from peripheral blood mononuclear cells, taken in the third trimester of pregnancy. The receptors shown here come from a female donor with multiple sclerosis, enrolled in a pregnancy study. CDR3s include the opening cysteine and the closing phenylalanine or tryptophan. Each record gives: D gene, J gene, clone size, V gene, CDR3 protein, CDR3 DNA. A D gene is named only where the DNA matches it firmly. The listing skips clone size in some rows; elsewhere it reads once, few, many or a size class.

D gene: TRBD1; J gene: TRBJ1-6; clone size: once; V gene: TRBV4-1; CDR3 protein: CASSPGTGGNSPLHF; CDR3 DNA: TGCGCCAGCAGCCCCGGAACAGGGGGAAATTCACCCCTCCACTTT
D gene: TRBD2; J gene: TRBJ2-1; clone size: NA; V gene: TRBV7-6; CDR3 protein: CASSGGTSGRRSYNEQFF; CDR3 DNA: TGTGCCAGCAGCGGGGGGACTAGCGGGAGGAGATCCTACAATGAGCAGTTCTTC
D gene: TRBD2; J gene: TRBJ2-1; clone size: NA; V gene: TRBV27; CDR3 protein: CASGRGLGSDEQFF; CDR3 DNA: TGTGCCAGCGGGAGGGGATTGGGGAGTGATGAGCAGTTCTTC
D gene: NA; J gene: TRBJ2-7; clone size: NA; V gene: TRBV29-1; CDR3 protein: CSVLLGEGVSYEQYF; CDR3 DNA: TGCAGCGTCTTACTCGGGGAGGGGGTTTCGTACGAGCAGTACTTC
D gene: NA; J gene: TRBJ1-1; clone size: few; V gene: TRBV30; CDR3 protein: CAFDNGGTEAFF; CDR3 DNA: TGTGCCTTCGATAACGGGGGCACTGAAGCTTTCTTT
D gene: NA; J gene: TRBJ1-5; clone size: NA; V gene: TRBV7-8; CDR3 protein: CASSLDGGFNQPQHF; CDR3 DNA: TGTGCCAGCAGCTTAGACGGGGGATTCAATCAGCCCCAGCATTTT
D gene: NA; J gene: TRBJ1-6; clone size: NA; V gene: TRBV7-8; CDR3 protein: CASSPRQGNSPLHF; CDR3 DNA: TGTGCCAGCAGCCCCCGGCAGGGGAATTCACCCCTCCACTTT
D gene: TRBD2; J gene: TRBJ2-3; clone size: NA; V gene: TRBV7-9; CDR3 protein: CASTPRAGGTDTQYF; CDR3 DNA: TGTGCCAGCACCCCGCGGGCGGGGGGCACAGATACGCAGTATTTT
D gene: NA; J gene: TRBJ2-7; clone size: NA; V gene: TRBV28; CDR3 protein: CASSSLFLSFYEQYF; CDR3 DNA: TGTGCCAGCAGTTCACTCTTTTTAAGTTTCTACGAGCAGTACTTC
D gene: TRBD1; J gene: TRBJ1-5; clone size: NA; V gene: TRBV30; CDR3 protein: CACSQGHDQPQHF; CDR3 DNA: TGTGCCTGTTCACAGGGGCATGATCAGCCCCAGCATTTT
D gene: TRBD2; J gene: TRBJ2-3; clone size: once; V gene: TRBV13; CDR3 protein: CASSLGLAGSTDTQYF; CDR3 DNA: TGTGCCAGCAGCTTAGGACTAGCGGGGAGCACAGATACGCAGTATTTT
D gene: TRBD2; J gene: TRBJ2-1; clone size: NA; V gene: TRBV7-2; CDR3 protein: CASSLVTGGLAGGEQFF; CDR3 DNA: TGTGCCAGCAGCTTAGTGACGGGGGGACTAGCGGGTGGCGAGCAGTTCTTC
D gene: TRBD2; J gene: TRBJ2-7; clone size: NA; V gene: TRBV27; CDR3 protein: CASSLSIGGVHEQYF; CDR3 DNA: TGTGCCAGCAGTTTATCCATCGGGGGGGTCCACGAGCAGTACTTC
D gene: TRBD1; J gene: TRBJ1-4; clone size: once; V gene: TRBV30; CDR3 protein: CAWSVRDSAATNEKLFF; CDR3 DNA: TGTGCCTGGAGTGTACGGGACAGCGCAGCAACTAATGAAAAACTGTTTTTT
D gene: TRBD2; J gene: TRBJ2-5; clone size: few; V gene: TRBV7-3; CDR3 protein: CASSAGGGIQETQYF; CDR3 DNA: TGTGCCAGCAGCGCGGGGGGGGGCATCCAAGAGACCCAGTACTTC